The T cell receptor (beta chain) under discussion was sequenced for a study of T-cell reconstitution after alpha-beta-depleted transplantation in children. Broader study findings: Newly generated T cells supplied most T-cell counts and diversity one year post-transplant. Surviving thymic progenitors and recipient T cells were the source of high TCRbeta diversity at day 60 in some patients. As was reported, about two months after transplant, alpha-beta T cells came from several hundred expanded graft clones.

Unique molecular identifiers were built into the TCRbeta library. TCRdb reprocessed the PCR reads via MiXCR and lists one record per CDR3 protein. The sample contains 900,000 or so distinct CDR3 sequences, 15% to 20% of which appear only once. Concerning this clonotype itself: Its cognate antigen is unknown.

Specimen: PBMCs, mostly from graft donor cells, collected 360 days after TCRalphabeta/CD19-depleted stem cell transplant. The TCR sequence derives from a male patient younger than 18 who had a stem cell transplant for acute lymphoblastic leukemia, so the T cells may come from the graft donor.

CDR3 sequence reads: CASSPGDGANVLTF. CDR3 nucleotide sequence: TGCGCCAGCAGTCCAGGGGACGGGGCCAACGTCCTGACTTTC. The chain links TRBV5-1 to TRBJ2-6; maybe TRBD1 (6 bases). Trimming stripped 5 bases from V and 4 bases from J, with 10 bases between. Germline CDR1 and CDR2: SGHRS and YFSETQ. This CDR3 contains 14 residues.